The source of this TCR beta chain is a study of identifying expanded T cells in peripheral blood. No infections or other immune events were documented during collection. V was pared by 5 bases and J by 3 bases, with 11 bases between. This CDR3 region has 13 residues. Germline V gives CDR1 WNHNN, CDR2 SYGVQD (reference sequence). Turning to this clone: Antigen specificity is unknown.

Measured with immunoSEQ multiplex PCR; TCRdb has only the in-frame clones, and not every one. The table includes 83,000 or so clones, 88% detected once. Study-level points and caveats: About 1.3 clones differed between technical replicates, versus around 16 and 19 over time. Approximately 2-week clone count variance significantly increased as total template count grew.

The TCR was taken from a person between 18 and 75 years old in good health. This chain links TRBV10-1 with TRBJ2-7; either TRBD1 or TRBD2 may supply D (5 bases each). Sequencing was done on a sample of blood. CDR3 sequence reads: CASSPGTGYEQYF. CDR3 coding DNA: TGCGCCAGCAGTCCCGGGACGGGCTACGAGCAGTACTTC.